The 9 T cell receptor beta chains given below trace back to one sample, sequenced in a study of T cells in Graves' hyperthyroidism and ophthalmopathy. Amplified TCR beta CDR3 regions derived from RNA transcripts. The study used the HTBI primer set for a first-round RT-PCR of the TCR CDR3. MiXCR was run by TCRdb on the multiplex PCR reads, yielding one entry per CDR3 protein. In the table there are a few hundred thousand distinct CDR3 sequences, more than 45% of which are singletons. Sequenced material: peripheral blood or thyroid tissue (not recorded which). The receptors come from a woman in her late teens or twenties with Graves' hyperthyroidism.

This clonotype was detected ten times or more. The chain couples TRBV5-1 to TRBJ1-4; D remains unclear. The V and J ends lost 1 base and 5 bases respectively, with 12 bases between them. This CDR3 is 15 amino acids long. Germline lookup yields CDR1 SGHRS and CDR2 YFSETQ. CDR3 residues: CASSLLPFGNEKLFF. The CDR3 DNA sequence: TGCGCCAGCAGCTTGCTCCCTTTCGGAAATGAAAAACTGTTTTTT.

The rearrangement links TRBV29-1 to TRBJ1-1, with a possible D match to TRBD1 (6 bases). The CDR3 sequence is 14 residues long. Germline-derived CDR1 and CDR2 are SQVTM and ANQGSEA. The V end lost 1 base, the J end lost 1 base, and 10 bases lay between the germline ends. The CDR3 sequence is CSVEGEDRNTEAFF. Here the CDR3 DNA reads TGCAGCGTTGAAGGAGAGGACAGGAACACTGAAGCTTTCTTT.

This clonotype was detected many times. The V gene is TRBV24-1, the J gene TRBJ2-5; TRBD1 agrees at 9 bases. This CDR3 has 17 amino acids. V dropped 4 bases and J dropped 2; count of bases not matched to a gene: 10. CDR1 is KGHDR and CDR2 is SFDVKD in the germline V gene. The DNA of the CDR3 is TGTGCCACCAGTGAGTTAGGGACAGGGAGGAGGCAAGAGACCCAGTACTTC. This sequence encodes CATSELGTGRRQETQYF.

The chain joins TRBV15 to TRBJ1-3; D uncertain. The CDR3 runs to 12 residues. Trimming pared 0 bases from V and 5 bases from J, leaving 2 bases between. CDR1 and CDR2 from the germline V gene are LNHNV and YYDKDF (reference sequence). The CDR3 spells CATSRDRNTIYF. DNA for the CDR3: TGTGCCACCAGCAGAGATCGAAACACCATATATTTT.

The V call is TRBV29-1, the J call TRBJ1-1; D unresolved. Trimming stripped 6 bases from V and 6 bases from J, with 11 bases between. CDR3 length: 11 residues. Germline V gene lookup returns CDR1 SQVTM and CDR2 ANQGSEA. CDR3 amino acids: CSVWTDSEAFF. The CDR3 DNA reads TGCAGCGTCTGGACGGACTCTGAAGCTTTCTTT.

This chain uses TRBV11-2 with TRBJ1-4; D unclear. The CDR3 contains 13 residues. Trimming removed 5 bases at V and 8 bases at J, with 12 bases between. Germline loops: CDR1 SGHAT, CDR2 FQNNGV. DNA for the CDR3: TGTGCCAGCAGCCCCCGCCTGGAGGAAAAACTGTTTTTT. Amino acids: CASSPRLEEKLFF.

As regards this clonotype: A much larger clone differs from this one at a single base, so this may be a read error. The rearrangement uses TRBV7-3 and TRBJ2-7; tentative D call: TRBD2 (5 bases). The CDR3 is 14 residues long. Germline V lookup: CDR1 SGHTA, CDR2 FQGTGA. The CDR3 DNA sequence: TGTGCCAGCAGCTTAGTGCGGGTTTCCTACGAGCGGTACTTC. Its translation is CASSLVRVSYERYF.

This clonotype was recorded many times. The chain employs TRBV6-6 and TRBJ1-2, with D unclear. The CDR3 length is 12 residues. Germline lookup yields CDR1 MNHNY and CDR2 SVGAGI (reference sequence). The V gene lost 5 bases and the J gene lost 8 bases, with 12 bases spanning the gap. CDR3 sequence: CASSPGFAGYTF. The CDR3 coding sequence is TGTGCCAGCAGTCCTGGGTTCGCCGGCTACACCTTC.

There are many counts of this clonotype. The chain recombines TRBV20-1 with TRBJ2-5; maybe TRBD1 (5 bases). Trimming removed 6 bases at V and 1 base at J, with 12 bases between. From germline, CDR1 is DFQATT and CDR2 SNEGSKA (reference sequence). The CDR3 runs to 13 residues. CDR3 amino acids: CSARPGSQETQYF. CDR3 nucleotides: TGCAGTGCCCGCCCAGGGTCCCAAGAGACCCAGTACTTC.